This record looks at one TCR beta chain sequence and its context. What it recognizes is unknown. The data were obtained in a study of OX40 agonist ivuxolimab in advanced cancers. Study-wide points: Partial responders at 0.1-3.0 mg/kg had among the lowest clonal expansion.

The CDR3 runs to 12 residues. Between the trimmed V and J ends, which lost 4 bases and 3 bases, there was a span of 8 bases. CDR1 and CDR2 (germline): SGHDT, YYEEEE. Clones were sequenced by immunoSEQ multiplex PCR, and TCRdb holds only the in-frame ones, with some missing. The sample lists around 50,000 clones, about 89% occurring once. This material consisted of CD4+ or CD8+ T cells sorted from blood, taken in a trial of the OX40 agonist ivuxolimab. The TCR originated in an adult with an advanced solid tumor such as melanoma, head and neck, liver or kidney cancer. The chain joins TRBV5-6 to TRBJ2-7; D ambiguous. In DNA form, the CDR3 reads TGTGCCAGCAGCGCCAACAGCTACGAGCAGTACTTC. This sequence encodes CASSANSYEQYF.